The 19 T cell receptor beta chains below come from one sample, sequenced in a study of cytomegalovirus exposure and HLA in healthy donors. Data came from immunoSEQ multiplex PCR; TCRdb stores just in-frame clones and leaves some out. This table holds 150,000 or so clones, approximately 88% found once. Input material: PBMCs. Receptors originate from a woman under 30 in good health and CMV-seropositive.

The V and J genes are TRBV18 and TRBJ1-1, with 7 bases lining up with TRBD1. CDR1 is KGHSH, CDR2 LQKENI, per germline. After removal of 6 bases from V and 3 bases from J, the junction contained 4 bases not matched to a gene. This CDR3 is 13 amino acids long. The CDR3 spells CASSAQGDTEAFF. The CDR3 nucleotides are TGTGCCAGCTCGGCTCAGGGGGACACTGAAGCTTTCTTT.

The V gene is TRBV6-1, the J gene TRBJ1-5; D might be TRBD1 (5 bases). There are 14 residues in the CDR3. Per the germline V gene, CDR1 is MNHNS and CDR2 is SASEGT. V lost 7 bases and J lost 7, with 17 bases in between. CDR3: CASNTWGEKQPQHF. The CDR3 coding sequence is TGTGCCAGCAACACCTGGGGGGAGAAACAGCCCCAGCATTTT.

The V and J genes are TRBV23-1 and TRBJ1-2; D remains ambiguous. TRBV23-1 is identified as an open reading frame with a role that is uncertain. This CDR3 is 14 amino acids long. The V end was cut by 10 bases, the J end by 4 bases, with 19 bases between. The chain's CDR3 is CATGRRENGYGYTF. Here the CDR3 DNA reads TGCGCCACCGGGCGTCGGGAGAACGGCTATGGCTACACCTTC.

This clone was seen a handful of times. The chain links TRBV6-1 to TRBJ2-2; TRBD2 aligns across 9 bases. The V gene end was trimmed by 0 bases and the J gene end by 4 bases; junction bases not matched to a gene: 0. The CDR3 contains 15 residues. Per the germline V gene, CDR1 is MNHNS and CDR2 is SASEGT. The CDR3 is CASSEASGSTGELFF. Written as DNA, the CDR3 is TGTGCCAGCAGTGAAGCTAGCGGGAGCACCGGGGAGCTGTTTTTT.

V usage is TRBV29-1 and J usage is TRBJ2-1; TRBD2 aligns across 7 bases. There are 16 residues in the CDR3. Germline V lookup: CDR1 SQVTM, CDR2 ANQGSEA. With V trimmed by 3 bases and J by 7 bases, 15 bases remained unmatched. Here the CDR3 reads CSVEGTADRGGNEQFF. CDR3 coding DNA: TGCAGCGTTGAGGGGACTGCCGATCGCGGGGGAAATGAGCAGTTCTTC.

The chain combines TRBV7-3 with TRBJ2-7; unclear D gene. The CDR3 is made up of 11 amino acids. Trimming pared 6 bases from V and 8 bases from J, leaving 11 bases between. In germline, CDR1 is SGHTA, CDR2 FQGTGA. In nucleotides, the CDR3 is TGTGCCAGCAGTCCCGGTCGTAAGCAGTACTTC. Its translation: CASSPGRKQYF.

The chain combines TRBV30 with TRBJ2-5; TRBD1 agrees at 7 bases. The J segment lost 1 base and the V segment lost 4 bases, leaving 6 bases of the junction unmatched. Looked up from germline, CDR1 is GTSNPN and CDR2 is SVGIG (reference sequence). CDR3 length: 14 amino acids. The CDR3 DNA reads as TGTGCCTGGAACTACGGACAGGTCCAAGAGACCCAGTACTTC. This sequence encodes CAWNYGQVQETQYF.

V gene TRBV30 combines with J gene TRBJ1-3; possible D gene TRBD1, 6 bases. The CDR3 covers 15 residues. Trimming cost V 3 bases and J 0 bases, with 12 bases left between them. The germline gives CDR1 GTSNPN, CDR2 SVGIG (reference sequence). The CDR3 DNA follows: TGTGCCTGGAGCCGAGACAGGAGCTCTGGAAACACCATATATTTT. This codes for CAWSRDRSSGNTIYF.

The V call is TRBV4-2, the J call TRBJ2-3; weak D call: TRBD2 (7 bases). In germline, CDR1 is LGHNA, CDR2 YNFKEQ. The CDR3 extends over 16 amino acids. The ends were cut back, 1 base at V and 7 bases at J, with 18 bases in the middle. The CDR3 bases are TGTGCCAGCAGCCAAGCGCGGGGGCAGGCCCCAAATACGCAGTATTTT. Amino acids: CASSQARGQAPNTQYF.

The V call is TRBV18, the J call TRBJ1-5; D ambiguous. The CDR3 has 14 residues. V was cut by 3 bases and J by 5 bases, with 11 bases left in between. Germline V gene lookup returns CDR1 KGHSH and CDR2 LQKENI. The CDR3 reads CASSPNSGDQPQHF. CDR3 coding DNA: TGTGCCAGCTCACCGAATAGCGGGGATCAGCCCCAGCATTTT.

The chain couples TRBV29-1 to TRBJ2-2, with 9 bases matching TRBD1. Germline V gene sequence: CDR1 SQVTM, CDR2 ANQGSEA. The CDR3 contains 14 residues. V trimming: 7 bases; J trimming: 2 bases; junction bases outside the gene matches: 5. CDR3 loop: CSARTGANTGELFF. The CDR3 DNA reads TGCAGCGCCCGGACAGGGGCTAACACCGGGGAGCTGTTTTTT.

The rearrangement uses TRBV19 and TRBJ1-3; D may be TRBD1 (5 bases). Germline loops: CDR1 LNHDA, CDR2 SQIVND (reference sequence). V was cut by 6 bases and J by 0 bases, with 9 bases left in between. The length of the CDR3 is 14 residues. For the CDR3, the DNA is TGTGCCAGTAGAAGGACAACCTCTGGAAACACCATATATTTT. Encoded protein: CASRRTTSGNTIYF. The full variable domain, with the rest looked up from reference TRBV19 and TRBJ1-3, is DGGITQSPKYLFRKEGQNVTLSCEQNLNHDAMYWYRQDPGQGLRLIYYSQIVNDFQKGDIAEGYSVSREKKESFPLTVTSAQKNPTAFYLCASRRTTSGNTIYFGEGSWLTVV.

The chain couples TRBV6-5 to TRBJ1-3; 7 positions agree with TRBD1. Germline-derived CDR1 and CDR2 are MNHEY and SVGAGI. The V and J ends lost 2 bases and 0 bases, in that order; junction bases with no gene match: 1. The CDR3 contains 15 residues. The CDR3 nucleotides read TGTGCCAGCAGTTACAGGGGGCCCTCTGGAAACACCATATATTTT. Translated: CASSYRGPSGNTIYF.

The rearrangement joins TRBV28 to TRBJ1-2; a weak D match, TRBD1 (5 bases). The CDR3 is 17 amino acids. V dropped 10 bases and J dropped 5 bases, with 29 bases sitting between them. Germline V CDR1 and CDR2: MDHEN, SYDVKM. The CDR3 spells CATSILMGRKVLYGYTF. The CDR3 DNA reads as TGTGCCACCTCCATTTTAATGGGGCGTAAGGTTCTTTATGGCTACACCTTC.

This clone came up once. V gene TRBV10-3 combines with J gene TRBJ2-7; 11 positions match TRBD2. This CDR3 has 14 amino acids. CDR1 and CDR2 (germline): ENHRY, SYGVKD. After removal of 3 bases from V and 3 bases from J, the junction contained 1 base not matched to a gene. CDR3 loop: CAISDGTSGYEQYF. CDR3 sequence (DNA): TGTGCCATCAGTGACGGGACTAGCGGCTACGAGCAGTACTTC.

The chain couples TRBV28 to TRBJ1-1; TRBD1 matches at 7 bases. The germline V gene has CDR1 MDHEN and CDR2 SYDVKM. Trimming at V came to 6 bases and at J to 9 bases, leaving 4 bases not matched to a gene. The CDR3 runs 11 residues. The CDR3: CASRTTGKAFF. CDR3 nucleotide sequence: TGTGCCAGCAGAACGACAGGGAAAGCTTTCTTT.

This clone came up once. The V call is TRBV10-1, the J call TRBJ2-2; D remains unclear. The ends were cut back, 4 bases at V and 4 bases at J, with 10 bases in the middle. Looked up from germline, CDR1 is WNHNN and CDR2 is SYGVQD (reference sequence). There are 14 residues in the CDR3. CDR3: CASSVGGTTGELFF. In nucleotides, the CDR3 is TGCGCCAGCAGTGTTGGCGGCACCACCGGGGAGCTGTTTTTT.

V is TRBV5-4 and J is TRBJ2-1; no reliable D call. Deletions cut 4 bases from V and 9 bases from J, with 8 bases between. CDR1 SGHNT and CDR2 YYREEE come from the germline V gene (reference sequence). This CDR3 is 11 amino acids long. DNA of the CDR3: TGTGCCAGCAGCGCGGAGTTTGAGCAGTTCTTC. It encodes CASSAEFEQFF.

This sequence joins TRBV6-1 and TRBJ2-3, with D perhaps matching TRBD2 (6 bases). V was clipped by 3 bases and J by 2 bases, with 12 bases between them. This CDR3 region has 15 residues. Germline values: CDR1 MNHNS, CDR2 SASEGT. The CDR3 sequence is CASSDAWDSTDTQYF. CDR3 bases: TGTGCCAGCAGTGACGCCTGGGACTCCACAGATACGCAGTATTTT.